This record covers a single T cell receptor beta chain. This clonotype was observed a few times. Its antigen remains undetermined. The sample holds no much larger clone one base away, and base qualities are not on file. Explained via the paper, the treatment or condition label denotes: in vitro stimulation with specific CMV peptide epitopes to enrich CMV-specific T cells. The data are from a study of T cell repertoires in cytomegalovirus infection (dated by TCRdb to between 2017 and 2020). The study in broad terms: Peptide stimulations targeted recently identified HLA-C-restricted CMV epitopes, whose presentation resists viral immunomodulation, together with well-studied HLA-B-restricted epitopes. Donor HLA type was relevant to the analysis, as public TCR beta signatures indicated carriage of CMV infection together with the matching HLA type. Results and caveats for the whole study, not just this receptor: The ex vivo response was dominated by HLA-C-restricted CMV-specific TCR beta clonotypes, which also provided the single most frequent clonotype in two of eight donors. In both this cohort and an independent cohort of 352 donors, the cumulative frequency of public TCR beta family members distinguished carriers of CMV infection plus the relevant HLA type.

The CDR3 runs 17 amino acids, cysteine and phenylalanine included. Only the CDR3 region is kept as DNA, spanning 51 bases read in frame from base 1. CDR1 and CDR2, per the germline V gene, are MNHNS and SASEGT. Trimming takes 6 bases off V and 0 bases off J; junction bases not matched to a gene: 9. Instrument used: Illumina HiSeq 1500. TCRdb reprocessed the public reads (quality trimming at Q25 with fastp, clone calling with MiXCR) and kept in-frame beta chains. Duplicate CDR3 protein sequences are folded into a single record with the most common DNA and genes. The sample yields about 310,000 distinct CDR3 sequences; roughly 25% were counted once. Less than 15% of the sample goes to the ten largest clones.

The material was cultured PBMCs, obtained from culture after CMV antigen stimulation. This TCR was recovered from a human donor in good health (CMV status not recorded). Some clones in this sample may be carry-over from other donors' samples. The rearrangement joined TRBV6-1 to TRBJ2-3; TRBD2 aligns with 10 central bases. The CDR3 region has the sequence CASRAWGLAYSTDTQYF. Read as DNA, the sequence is TGTGCCAGCAGGGCCTGGGGACTAGCGTATAGCACAGATACGCAGTATTTT.